This T cell receptor (beta chain) was found in a study of a mutant IDH1 vaccine in newly diagnosed glioma. Study at large: Of the patients given treatment, approximately 62% were male and around 38% were female, and a mean age of about 44 years was recorded. General observations from the study: Alterations occurring in top peripheral T cell clonotypes seemed unrelated to pseudoprogression. Across multiple MHC alleles, 93.3% of patients had vaccine-induced responses.

Profiled with immunoSEQ multiplex PCR; TCRdb holds only in-frame clones, not every one. The table records about 32,000 clones, 75% to 85% of them present only once. V was clipped by 0 bases and J by 2 bases, with 11 bases between them. This CDR3 comprises 15 residues. Germline values: CDR1 MGHRA, CDR2 YSYEKL. This sample's time point: week 11, during vaccination. It was 300 ug of mutant IDH1 20-mer peptide that made up each vaccine dose, given with topical imiquimod. In every donor, the tumor was a new WHO grade 3 or 4 IDH1-mutant, ATRX-lost astrocytoma. To note about this clone: Its target is not known.

Specimen: PBMCs, collected from a glioma patient whose treatment included an IDH1 peptide vaccine. The J gene is TRBJ2-7, the V gene TRBV4-1; a weak D match, TRBD2 (5 bases). The TCR comes from a young man with glioma. The CDR3 DNA reads TGCGCCAGCAGCCAAGATATCCTAGCCCCCTACGAGCAGTACTTC. Its protein is CASSQDILAPYEQYF.